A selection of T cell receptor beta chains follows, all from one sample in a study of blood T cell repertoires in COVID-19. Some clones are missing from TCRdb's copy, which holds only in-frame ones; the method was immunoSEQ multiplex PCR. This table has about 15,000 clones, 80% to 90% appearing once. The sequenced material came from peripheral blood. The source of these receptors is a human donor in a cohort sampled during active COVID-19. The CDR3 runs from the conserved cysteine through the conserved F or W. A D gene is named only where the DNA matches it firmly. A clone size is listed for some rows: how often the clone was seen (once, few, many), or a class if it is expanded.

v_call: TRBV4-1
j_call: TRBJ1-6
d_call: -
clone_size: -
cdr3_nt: TGCGCCAGCAGCCAAGACCGCGAGAGGCCCCTCCACTTT
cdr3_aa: CASSQDRERPLHF

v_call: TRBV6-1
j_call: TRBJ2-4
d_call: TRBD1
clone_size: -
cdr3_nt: TGTGCCAGCAGTGCCCAGGCGGGACAGGGGGTAGTCATTCAGTACTTC
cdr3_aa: CASSAQAGQGVVIQYF

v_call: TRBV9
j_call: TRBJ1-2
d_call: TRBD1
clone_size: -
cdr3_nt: TGTGCCAGCAGCGCAGGGACAGCCTATGGCTACACCTTC
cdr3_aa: CASSAGTAYGYTF

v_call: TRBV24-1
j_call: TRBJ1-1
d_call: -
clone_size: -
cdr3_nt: TGTGCCACCAGGGGGAGCACTGAAGCTTTCTTT
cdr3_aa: CATRGSTEAFF

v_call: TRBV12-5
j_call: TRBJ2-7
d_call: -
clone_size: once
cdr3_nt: TGTGCTAGTGGTCCGACAGGATTTTACGAGCAGTACTTC
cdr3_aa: CASGPTGFYEQYF

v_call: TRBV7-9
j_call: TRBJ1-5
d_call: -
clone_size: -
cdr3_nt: TGTGCCAGCAGCTTAGCGTCTGGCAATCAGCCCCAGCATTTT
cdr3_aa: CASSLASGNQPQHF

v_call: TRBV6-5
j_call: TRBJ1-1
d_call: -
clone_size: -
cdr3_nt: TGTGCCAGCAGTTATCAGGCGAACACTGAAGCTTTCTTT
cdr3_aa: CASSYQANTEAFF

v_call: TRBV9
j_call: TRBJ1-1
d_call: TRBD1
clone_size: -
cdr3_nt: TGTGCCAGCAGCGCCGCAGGGGGCGTGGGTGAAGCTTTCTTT
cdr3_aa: CASSAAGGVGEAFF

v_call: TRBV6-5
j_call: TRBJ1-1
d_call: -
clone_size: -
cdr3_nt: TGTGCCAGCATCCCGCCAGGTAGGCCTGAAGCTTTCTTT
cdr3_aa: CASIPPGRPEAFF

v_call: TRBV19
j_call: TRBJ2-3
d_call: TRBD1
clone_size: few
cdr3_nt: TGTGCCAGTAGTAACGACAGGGGGTCAGATACGCAGTATTTT
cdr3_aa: CASSNDRGSDTQYF

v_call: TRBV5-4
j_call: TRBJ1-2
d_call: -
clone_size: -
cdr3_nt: TGTGCCAGCAGCTTGGTAGGGGGTGAGGGCTATGGCTACACCTTC
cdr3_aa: CASSLVGGEGYGYTF

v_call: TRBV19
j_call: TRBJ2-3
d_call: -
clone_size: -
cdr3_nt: TGTGCCAGGGGGCGGGGGCGAGTCACAGATACGCAGTATTTT
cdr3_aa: CARGRGRVTDTQYF

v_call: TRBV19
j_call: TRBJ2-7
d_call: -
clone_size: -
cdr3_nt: TGTGCCAGTGCCCCTACAGGGTCAACCTACGAGCAGTACTTC
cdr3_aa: CASAPTGSTYEQYF

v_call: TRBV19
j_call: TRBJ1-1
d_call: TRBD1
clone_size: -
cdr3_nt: TGTGCCAGTAGTATTGGAGGGACAGACACTGAAGCTTTCTTT
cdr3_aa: CASSIGGTDTEAFF

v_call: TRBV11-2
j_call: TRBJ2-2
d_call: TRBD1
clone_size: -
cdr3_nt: TGTGCCAGCAGCCCCACAGGGGCCGGGTACGGGGAGCTGTTTTTT
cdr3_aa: CASSPTGAGYGELFF

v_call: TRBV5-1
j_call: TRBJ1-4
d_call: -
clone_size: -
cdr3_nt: TGCGCCAGCAGCTTGGACAGGACCTCTAATGAAAAACTGTTTTTT
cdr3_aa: CASSLDRTSNEKLFF

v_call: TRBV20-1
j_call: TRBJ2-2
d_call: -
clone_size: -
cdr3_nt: TGCAGTGCCGTCGGGGGCGGGGAGCTGTTTTTT
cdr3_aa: CSAVGGGELFF

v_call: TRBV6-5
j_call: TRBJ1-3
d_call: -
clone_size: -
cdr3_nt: TGTGCCAGCAGTTACTCACAGGCTTACTCTGGAAACACCATATATTTT
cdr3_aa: CASSYSQAYSGNTIYF

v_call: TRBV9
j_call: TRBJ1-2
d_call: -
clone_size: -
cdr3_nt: TGTGCCAGCACCGGGGGGGTTGGGTCTGGCTACACCTTC
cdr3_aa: CASTGGVGSGYTF

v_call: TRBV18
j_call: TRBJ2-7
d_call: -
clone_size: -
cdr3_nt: TGTGCCAGCTCACCAGGAGTTCAGGGGTCCTACGAGCAGTACTTC
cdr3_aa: CASSPGVQGSYEQYF

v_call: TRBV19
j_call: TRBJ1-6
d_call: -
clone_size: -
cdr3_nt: TGTGCCAGTAGTATTATCCCATCCCAGATCCACTTT
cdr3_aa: CASSIIPSQIHF

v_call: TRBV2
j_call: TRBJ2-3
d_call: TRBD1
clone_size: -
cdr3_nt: TGTGCCAGCGACCTTTTGAGGGGGCTCTTAACAGATACGCAGTATTTT
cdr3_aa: CASDLLRGLLTDTQYF

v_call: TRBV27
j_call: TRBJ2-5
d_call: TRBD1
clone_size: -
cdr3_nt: TGTGCCAGCAGTCACAGGGACAGCCAAGAGACCCAGTACTTC
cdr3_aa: CASSHRDSQETQYF

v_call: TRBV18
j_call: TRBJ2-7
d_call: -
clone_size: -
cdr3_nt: TGTGCCAGCTCACCAGGGCAGGATCCCTACGAGCAGTACTTC
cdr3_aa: CASSPGQDPYEQYF

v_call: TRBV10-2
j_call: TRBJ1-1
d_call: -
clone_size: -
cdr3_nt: TGCGCCAGCAGTACGGCAAGTCGTCAGGGAAACACTGAAGCTTTCTTT
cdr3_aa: CASSTASRQGNTEAFF

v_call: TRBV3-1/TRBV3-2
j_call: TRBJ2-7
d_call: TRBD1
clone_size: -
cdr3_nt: TGTGCCAGCAGCCCCTGGGACAGGACGACCTACGAGCAGTACTTC
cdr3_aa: CASSPWDRTTYEQYF

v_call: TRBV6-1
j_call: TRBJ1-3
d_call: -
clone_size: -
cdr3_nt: TGTGCCAGCAGTGAGAGAGGCCCATCTGGAAACACCATATATTTT
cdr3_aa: CASSERGPSGNTIYF

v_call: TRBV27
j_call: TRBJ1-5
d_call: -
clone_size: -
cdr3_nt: TGTGCCAGCAGTCCCCCGAGTGGGCCCCAGCATTTT
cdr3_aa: CASSPPSGPQHF

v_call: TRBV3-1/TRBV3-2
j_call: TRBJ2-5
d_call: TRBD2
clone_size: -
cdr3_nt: TGTGCCAGCAGCCGCAATGCCCTAGCGGGGAGCCAAGAGACCCAGTACTTC
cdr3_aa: CASSRNALAGSQETQYF